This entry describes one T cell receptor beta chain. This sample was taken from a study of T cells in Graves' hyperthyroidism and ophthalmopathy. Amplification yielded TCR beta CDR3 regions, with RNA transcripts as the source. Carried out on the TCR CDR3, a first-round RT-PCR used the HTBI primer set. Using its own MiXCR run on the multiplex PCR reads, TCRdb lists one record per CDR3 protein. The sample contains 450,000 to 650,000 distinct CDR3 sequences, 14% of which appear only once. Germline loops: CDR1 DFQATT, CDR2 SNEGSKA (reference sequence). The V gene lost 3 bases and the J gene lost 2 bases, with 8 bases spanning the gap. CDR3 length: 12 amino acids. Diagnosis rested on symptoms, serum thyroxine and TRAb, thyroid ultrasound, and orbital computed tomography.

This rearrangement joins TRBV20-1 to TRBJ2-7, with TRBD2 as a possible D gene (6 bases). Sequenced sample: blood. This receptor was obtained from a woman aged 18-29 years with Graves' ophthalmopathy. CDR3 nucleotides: TGCAGTGCTAGGGGGGGACCCTACGAGCAGTACTTC. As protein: CSARGGPYEQYF.